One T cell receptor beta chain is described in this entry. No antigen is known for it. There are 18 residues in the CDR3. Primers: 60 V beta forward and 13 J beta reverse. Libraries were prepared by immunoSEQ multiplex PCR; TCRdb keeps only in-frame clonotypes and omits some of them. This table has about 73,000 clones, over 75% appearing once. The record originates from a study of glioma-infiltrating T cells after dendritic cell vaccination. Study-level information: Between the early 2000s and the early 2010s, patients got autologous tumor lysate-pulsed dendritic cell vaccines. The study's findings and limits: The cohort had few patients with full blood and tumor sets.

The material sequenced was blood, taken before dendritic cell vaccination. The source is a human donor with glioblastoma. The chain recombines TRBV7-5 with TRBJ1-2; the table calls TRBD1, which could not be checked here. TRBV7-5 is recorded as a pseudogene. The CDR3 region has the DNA TGTGCCAGAAGCTTCGGCCGGGACAGGGGATTAAGGGACTATGGCTACACCTTC. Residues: CARSFGRDRGLRDYGYTF.